Below, one T cell receptor (beta chain) is given with its context. What it binds is not known. The data derive from a study of cytomegalovirus exposure and HLA in healthy donors. Study background: The early release's HLA-typed donors yielded roughly 85 million unique TCRs.

The germline CDR1 and CDR2 sequences are LNHNV and YYDKDF (reference sequence). This CDR3 comprises 15 residues. V lost 5 bases and J lost 7; bases outside the gene matches: 9. Healthy bone marrow donors supplied every sample. Primers for the PCR totalled 60 Vbeta and 13 Jbeta. TCRdb's table, derived via immunoSEQ multiplex PCR, lists solely in-frame clones and lacks some. The sample holds over 100,000 clones, about 79% seen once. Study findings and constraints: A later analysis, which compared TCR beta chains of equal frequency, found the HLA-associated ones more clonally expanded.

The V gene is TRBV15, the J gene TRBJ1-1; 11 nucleotides line up with TRBD1. The sequencing input was PBMCs. This TCR came from a woman aged 18-29 years in good health and CMV-seropositive. The CDR3 reads CATSPEGTGGNEAFF. CDR3 DNA sequence: TGTGCCACCAGCCCGGAAGGGACAGGGGGAAATGAAGCTTTCTTT.